A single T cell receptor (beta chain) is shown here with its context. This sample was included in a study of blood T cell repertoires in COVID-19. At the level of the study: In each case, the material was cDNA or gDNA derived from T cells, B-cell-depleted T cells, or PBMCs.

This CDR3 region has 15 residues. V lost 6 bases to trimming and J lost 0 bases, with 13 bases between them. CDR1 and CDR2 (germline): SGHRS, YFSETQ. Some clones are missing from TCRdb's copy, which holds only in-frame ones; the method was immunoSEQ multiplex PCR. In the table there are about 300,000 clones, 85% to 90% of which are singletons. The sample consisted of PBMCs or T cells enriched from blood (not recorded which). The chain has TRBV5-1 and TRBJ1-3, with D perhaps matching TRBD1 (6 bases). This TCR came from a woman aged 18-29 years who had recovered from COVID-19. The DNA of the CDR3 is TGCGCCAGCACCTCGACAGGTGGCTCTGGAAACACCATATATTTT. Residues: CASTSTGGSGNTIYF.